The 13 T cell receptor beta chains listed next were all sequenced from one sample in a study of blood T cells in healthy people across ages. Through a sample-barcoded 5' primer and a J-beta primer mix, a second PCR was run for roughly 6 to 12 cycles. TCRdb passed the 5' RACE reads through MiXCR, listing each CDR3 protein once. The table lists under 2 million distinct CDR3 sequences, around 36% of them singletons, with around 11% in the top ten. Sequencing was done on a sample of blood. Every receptor here comes from a woman aged 25 to 39 in good health.

This clonotype was found many times. The gene calls are TRBV7-2 and TRBJ2-5; tentatively, D is TRBD1 (5 bases). The ends were cut back, 1 base at V and 5 bases at J, with 14 bases in the middle. Germline V gene data show CDR1 as SGHTA and CDR2 as FQGNSA. CDR3 size: 15 residues. The CDR3 here is CASSLEAGKAETQYF. The CDR3 bases are TGTGCCAGCAGCTTAGAGGCAGGGAAAGCGGAGACCCAGTACTTC. The whole variable domain, filled in from reference TRBV7-2 and TRBJ2-5, reads GAGVSQSPSNKVTEKGKDVELRCDPISGHTALYWYRQSLGQGLEFLIYFQGNSAPDKSGLPSDRFSAERTGGSVSTLTIQRTQQEDSAVYLCASSLEAGKAETQYFGPGTRLLVL.

This clonotype was seen only a few times. The genes are TRBV29-1 and TRBJ1-5; D is possibly TRBD1 (5 bases). CDR1 SQVTM and CDR2 ANQGSEA come from the germline V gene. CDR3 length: 14 amino acids. V lost 4 bases to trimming and J lost 0 bases, with 10 bases between them. The CDR3 DNA follows: TGCAGCGTTGGGACGGGACCTAGCAATCAGCCCCAGCATTTT. This codes for CSVGTGPSNQPQHF. Filled out from reference TRBV29-1 and TRBJ1-5, the complete variable domain reads SAVISQKPSRDICQRGTSLTIQCQVDSQVTMMFWYRQQPGQSLTLIATANQGSEATYESGFVIDKFPISRPNLTFSTLTVSNMSPEDSSIYLCSVGTGPSNQPQHFGDGTRLSIL.

The chain couples TRBV7-2 to TRBJ1-5; 8 positions agree with TRBD1. The V gene end was trimmed by 1 base and the J gene end by 3 bases; junction bases not matched to a gene: 5. Germline-derived CDR1 and CDR2 are SGHTA and FQGNSA. CDR3 size: 16 residues. The DNA of the CDR3 is TGTGCCAGCAGCTTAGTAGGGACAGGCCTCAATCAGCCCCAGCATTTT. Protein sequence: CASSLVGTGLNQPQHF.

A note on this clonotype: An end of the junction does not agree with germline; a read error may underlie this. The genes are TRBV5-1 and TRBJ1-5; D is possibly TRBD1 (5 bases). The CDR3 loop spans 17 amino acids. CDR1 and CDR2 from the germline V gene are SGHRS and YFSETQ. The CDR3 is CASSLDPASVGGQPRHF. CDR3 in DNA: TGCGCCAGCAGCTTGGATCCGGCGTCGGTCGGGGGTCAGCCCCGGCATTTT.

This clonotype came up many times. In DNA form, the CDR3 reads TGTGCCATCGGTAGAGGGGGGGAAGCAGATACGCAGTATTTT. Amino acid sequence: CAIGRGGEADTQYF. The V and J genes are TRBV10-3 and TRBJ2-3; tentative D call: TRBD2 (7 bases). The CDR3 consists of 14 residues. CDR1 is ENHRY and CDR2 is SYGVKD in the germline V gene. V lost 8 bases, J lost 4 bases, and 16 bases lay in between.

The V gene is TRBV9, the J gene TRBJ2-4; maybe TRBD2 (5 bases). The CDR3 spans 16 residues. Germline V gene sequence: CDR1 SGDLS, CDR2 YYNGEE. Trimming stripped 4 bases from V and 0 bases from J, with 14 bases between. In DNA form, the CDR3 reads TGTGCCAGCAGCTTGCTGGGAGAGCTAGCCAAAAACATTCAGTACTTC. Protein sequence: CASSLLGELAKNIQYF. Combining the CDR3 with reference TRBV9 and TRBJ2-4 gives the whole variable domain DSGVTQTPKHLITATGQRVTLRCSPRSGDLSVYWYQQSLDQGLQFLIQYYNGEERAKGNILERFSAQQFPDLHSELNLSSLELGDSALYFCASSLLGELAKNIQYFGAGTRLSVL.

Only a few counts were recorded for this clonotype. The chain has TRBV7-9 and TRBJ2-1; 7 bases are a match to TRBD1. Germline trimming cut 2 bases from V and 8 bases from J; bases unmatched to any gene: 9. The CDR3 totals 15 residues. Germline CDR1 reads SEHNR; CDR2 reads FQNEAQ (reference sequence). CDR3 sequence (DNA): TGTGCCAGCAGCTTAAGACCTACAGGGGACCATGAGCAGTTCTTC. Its protein product is CASSLRPTGDHEQFF.

The chain uses TRBV18 and TRBJ2-3, with 7 bases that match TRBD1. The CDR3 runs 16 residues. From germline, CDR1 is KGHSH and CDR2 LQKENI. V was clipped by 1 base and J by 5 bases; unmatched bases: 9. Here the CDR3 reads CASSPLSSTGQDTQYF. The CDR3 region has the DNA TGTGCCAGCTCACCACTCTCGTCGACAGGGCAAGATACGCAGTATTTT.

This rearrangement joins TRBV2 to TRBJ2-7, with TRBD2 matching 8 bases. The J call may be wrong; the DNA end is better matched by TRBJ2-5. The CDR3 has 15 amino acids. Per germline, CDR1 SNHLY and CDR2 FYNNEI. CDR3 residues: CASTLGGGPWETQYF. Written as DNA, the CDR3 is TGTGCCAGCACCCTCGGCGGGGGGCCATGGGAGACCCAGTACTTC.

This clonotype was seen more than once but under ten times. The J gene is TRBJ2-3, the V gene TRBV6-6, with D perhaps matching TRBD1 or TRBD2 (5 bases each). Per germline, CDR1 MNHNY and CDR2 SVGAGI (reference sequence). CDR3 length equals 13 residues. V gave up 8 bases and J gave up 0 bases, with 9 bases separating them. CDR3: CASRWGSTDTQYF. The CDR3 coding sequence is TGTGCCAGCCGGTGGGGGAGCACAGATACGCAGTATTTT.

The V gene is TRBV3-1, the J gene TRBJ1-1; tentative D call: TRBD1 (5 bases). V lost 3 bases, J lost 0 bases, and 8 bases lay in between. The CDR3 has 14 amino acids. CDR1 is LGHDT and CDR2 is YNNKEL in the germline V gene (reference sequence). DNA for the CDR3: TGTGCCAGCAGCCACCAGGGAGTGAACACTGAAGCTTTCTTT. Protein sequence: CASSHQGVNTEAFF.

This clonotype has only a few counts. The V call is TRBV3-1, the J call TRBJ2-1; D not resolved. Germline CDR1 LGHDT, CDR2 YNNKEL (reference sequence). The CDR3 runs to 12 residues. Trimming removed 6 bases from V and 5 bases from J, with 8 bases in between. The CDR3 loop reads CASSRINNEQFF. In DNA, the CDR3 is TGTGCCAGCAGTCGTATTAACAATGAGCAGTTCTTC.

The J gene is TRBJ1-5, the V gene TRBV20-1, with TRBD1 matching over 8 bases. This CDR3 contains 15 residues. Trimming removed 3 bases from V and 0 bases from J; junction bases left unmatched: 4. The germline CDR1 and CDR2 sequences are DFQATT and SNEGSKA (reference sequence). The CDR3 is CSARTGDYSNQPQHF. CDR3 sequence (DNA): TGCAGTGCTAGGACAGGGGACTATAGCAATCAGCCCCAGCATTTT.